This paragraph reports one T cell receptor (beta chain). Its specificity is unknown. The data originate from a study of cytomegalovirus exposure and HLA in healthy donors. Whole-study findings and limits: When analyzed later, a missense DCLRE1C variant was found to be linked to TCR beta V- and J-gene trimming. In a later analysis, HLA-associated TCR beta chains were more clonally expanded than equally common others.

Primers: 60 Vbeta forward and 13 Jbeta reverse. Original handling: Roughly 12 million shared chains were among approximately 80 million unique TCR beta chains counted in a later analysis. The data were produced by immunoSEQ multiplex PCR, yet TCRdb's version contains in-frame clones alone and is incomplete. V and J calls plus clone size are reproduced from that table; the DNA served to infer D and trimming. This repertoire shows around 39,000 clones, approximately 80% found once; its top ten account for roughly 1.4%. Sequenced sample: PBMCs. This sequence was found in a man under 40 in good health and CMV-seronegative.

CDR3 protein: CASSSRDRYEQYF. CDR3 DNA sequence: TGTGCCAGCAGCTCCCGGGATCGGTACGAGCAGTACTTC. The V call is TRBV13, the J call TRBJ2-7; tentatively, D is TRBD2 (5 bases). CDR1 is PRHDT and CDR2 is FYEKMQ in the germline V gene (reference sequence). The CDR3 length is 13 residues. The ends were cut back, 4 bases at V and 4 bases at J, with 11 bases in the middle.